The T cell receptor (beta chain) described here comes from a study of T cell responses to AZD1222 COVID-19 vaccine. Study in general: Second-dose intervals of approximately 4 or approximately 12 weeks were pooled. Regarding the study as a whole: It should be noted that donors were predominantly white British and more often female, and clonal diversity was possibly underestimated. Spike-specific TCR repertoires showed rising breadth and depth after two AZD1222 doses. Only after the peak T cell response were repertoires sampled.

Assay: immunoSEQ multiplex PCR; the TCRdb copy retains only in-frame clones and omits some. This sample has some 140,000 clones, with 90% found just once. About this clone itself: The target antigen is unknown.

The V end lost 3 bases, the J end lost 12 bases, and 9 bases lay between the germline ends. Germline values: CDR1 MDHEN, CDR2 SYDVKM. The CDR3 length is 12 residues. This material consisted of peripheral blood, taken on day 0 of AZD1222 vaccination. The chain links TRBV28 to TRBJ1-6; no firm D call. The receptor was derived from an adult in good health. CDR3 protein: CASSLGIQPLHF. The CDR3 coding sequence is TGTGCCAGCAGTTTGGGGATACAACCCCTCCACTTT.